Listed below are T cell receptor beta chains from one sample, sequenced in a study of cytomegalovirus exposure and HLA in healthy donors. Repertoires were generated with immunoSEQ multiplex PCR, while TCRdb's copy carries only in-frame clones and drops some. The table shows 150,000 or so clones, with nearly 80% occurring only once. The sample consisted of PBMCs. The origin of the receptors is a man aged 50 to 59 in good health and CMV-seropositive. Both conserved end residues are trimmed from each CDR3. A D gene is named only where the DNA matches it firmly.

TRBJ2-5 | TRBV5-6 | TRBD2 | ASSGRGGYQETQY
TRBJ1-2 | TRBV28 | . | ASSLPWASPADYGYT
TRBJ2-2 | TRBV5-6 | . | ASSVVPGELF
TRBJ1-1 | TRBV5-4 | . | ASSLRGVNTEAF
TRBJ2-7 | TRBV25-1 | TRBD1 | ASSRGQGAYEQY
TRBJ1-5 | TRBV6-6 | TRBD1 | ASRLVQGDNQPQH
TRBJ1-1 | TRBV5-1 | . | ASSPRRPENTEAF
TRBJ2-5 | TRBV25-1 | TRBD1 | ASSDHGTGVLTQY
TRBJ2-4 | TRBV9 | . | ASSGQKNIQY
TRBJ2-2 | TRBV2 | . | ASSTTGLSGELF
TRBJ2-4 | TRBV6-4 | . | ASSDLPKRAIGIQY
TRBJ1-6 | TRBV19 | TRBD1 | ASSISGQEASPLH
TRBJ2-2 | TRBV13 | . | ASSPRQDRLTGELF
TRBJ1-4 | TRBV2 | TRBD1 | ASSSQGTNEKLF
TRBJ2-1 | TRBV4-3 | . | ASSQAAGAYNEQF
TRBJ2-7 | TRBV27 | TRBD2 | ASSSSTSGVYEQY
TRBJ2-3 | TRBV6-1 | TRBD1 | ASRRTGSTDTQY
TRBJ1-5 | TRBV27 | . | ASSLFPSPSNQPQH
TRBJ2-3 | TRBV5-4 | TRBD2 | ASGLLGGGDTDTQY
TRBJ1-6 | TRBV5-4 | . | ASSLGGRSYNSPLH
TRBJ2-3 | TRBV6-5 | TRBD2 | ASTTSGGAVDTQY
TRBJ1-2 | TRBV19 | TRBD1 | ASSGAGGWYGYT
TRBJ2-1 | TRBV28 | . | ASSWEGGQYNEQF
TRBJ1-5 | TRBV10-3 | . | AIRDRYNQPQH